These 19 T cell receptor beta chains originate from one sample sequenced in a study of cytomegalovirus exposure and HLA in healthy donors. 13 Jbeta primers and 60 Vbeta primers were used for the PCR. Clones were read by immunoSEQ multiplex PCR, and TCRdb kept only the in-frame ones, dropping some. Here the sample spans some 220,000 clones, approximately 82% being singletons. The specimen sequenced was PBMCs. These receptors were obtained from a woman aged 40 to 50 in good health and CMV-seronegative.

This rearrangement joins TRBV5-1 to TRBJ2-7, with a tentative D call TRBD2 (7 bases). V lost 3 bases and J lost 3, with 13 bases in between. Per germline, CDR1 SGHRS and CDR2 YFSETQ. CDR3 length: 14 residues. CDR3: CASSYQGGGYEQYF. In nucleotides, the CDR3 is TGCGCCAGCAGCTATCAGGGAGGGGGCTACGAGCAGTACTTC.

The CDR3 sequence is CAISSETVSGNTIYF. The CDR3 DNA reads as TGTGCCATCAGTTCGGAGACAGTCTCTGGAAACACCATATATTTT. The V and J genes are TRBV10-3 and TRBJ1-3, with TRBD1 as a possible D gene (5 bases). V lost 5 bases, J lost 0 bases, and 11 bases lay in between. Germline V gene data show CDR1 as ENHRY and CDR2 as SYGVKD. The CDR3 has 15 residues.

The genes are TRBV30 and TRBJ2-7, with a weak D call TRBD2 (7 bases). The CDR3 runs 14 residues. Looked up from germline, CDR1 is GTSNPN and CDR2 is SVGIG (reference sequence). V dropped 0 bases and J dropped 0 bases, with 9 bases sitting between them. In DNA, the CDR3 is TGTGCCTGGAGTGTGGGGGGGCTCTCCTACGAGCAGTACTTC. Translation gives CAWSVGGLSYEQYF.

This chain uses TRBV4-3 with TRBJ2-7; D perhaps matches TRBD1 (7 bases). V was pared by 0 bases and J by 6 bases, with 15 bases between. The CDR3 consists of 15 residues. The germline CDR1 and CDR2 sequences are LGHNA and YSLEER. CDR3 protein: CASSQDWRGQVEQYF. CDR3 DNA: TGCGCCAGCAGCCAAGATTGGAGGGGGCAGGTCGAGCAGTACTTC.

The chain links TRBV5-4 to TRBJ2-3, with D possibly TRBD2 on 5 matching bases. The germline V and J ends were trimmed by 4 bases and 2 bases, with 17 bases remaining between them. CDR1 SGHNT and CDR2 YYREEE come from the germline V gene (reference sequence). The length of the CDR3 is 16 residues. CDR3 DNA sequence: TGTGCCAGCAGCCCAACTAGATCGTTGAACACAGATACGCAGTATTTT. Translation: CASSPTRSLNTDTQYF.

This chain joins TRBV2 and TRBJ2-1; 7 bases fit TRBD1. The J segment lost 5 bases and the V segment lost 7 bases, leaving 11 bases of the junction unmatched. CDR3 size: 15 residues. CDR1 is SNHLY and CDR2 is FYNNEI in the germline V gene. The CDR3 sequence is CASNPQGMGHNEQFF. The CDR3 coding sequence is TGTGCCAGCAATCCACAGGGGATGGGTCACAATGAGCAGTTCTTC.

The gene calls are TRBV10-3 and TRBJ2-1; the match to TRBD2 covers 11 bases. CDR1 is ENHRY, CDR2 SYGVKD, per germline. The junction had 18 bases not matched to a gene; V was cut back by 4 bases and J by 7 bases. CDR3 size: 19 residues. CDR3 in DNA: TGTGCCATCAGTGGATTGACTAGCGGGGAGTCCCATACCCTGAATGAGCAGTTCTTC. Residues: CAISGLTSGESHTLNEQFF.

The rearrangement links TRBV13 to TRBJ1-1; D possibly corresponds to TRBD1 (6 bases). The germline V gene encodes CDR1 PRHDT and CDR2 FYEKMQ (reference sequence). This CDR3 is 11 amino acids long. Trimming removed 5 bases at V and 8 bases at J, with 9 bases between. The CDR3 is CASSHQGEAFF. The CDR3 DNA follows: TGTGCCAGCAGCCATCAGGGGGAAGCTTTCTTT.

Only a few counts were recorded for this clone. The rearrangement joins TRBV5-3 to TRBJ1-4; D not certain. TRBV5-3 has ORF status, its function being uncertain. Trimming cost V 9 bases and J 3 bases, with 9 bases left between them. The CDR3 covers 12 residues. CDR3 coding DNA: TGTGCCACGTGGGAGCCTAATGAAAAACTGTTTTTT. Its translation is CATWEPNEKLFF.

The rearrangement links TRBV28 to TRBJ1-1, with TRBD1 identical over 9 bases. CDR1 MDHEN and CDR2 SYDVKM come from the germline V gene. The CDR3 has 15 residues. V lost 4 bases to trimming and J lost 3 bases; unmatched junction nucleotides: 6. The CDR3 region is CASSSHRGRDTEAFF. For the CDR3, the DNA is TGTGCCAGCAGTTCTCACAGGGGGCGCGACACTGAAGCTTTCTTT.

The table lists this clone with a few counts. The chain joins TRBV6-1 to TRBJ2-7, with 8 positions matching TRBD1. Germline V gene lookup returns CDR1 MNHNS and CDR2 SASEGT. Unmatched junction bases numbered 13, after V lost 5 bases and J lost 7 bases. CDR3 length: 15 residues. The CDR3 DNA sequence: TGTGCCAGCAGTAAAGGGGGGACAGGTCCACTTGAGCAGTACTTC. As protein: CASSKGGTGPLEQYF.

The CDR3 DNA reads as TGTGCCAGCAGCTTATCGGTCAGCACAGATACGCAGTATTTT. It specifies CASSLSVSTDTQYF. V and J are TRBV5-4 and TRBJ2-3; unclear D gene. Between the trimmed V and J ends, which lost 2 bases and 0 bases, there was a span of 7 bases. CDR1 is SGHNT, CDR2 YYREEE, per germline (reference sequence). This CDR3 has 14 residues.

This chain uses TRBV2 with TRBJ2-5; 10 bases line up with TRBD1. TRBJ2-7 explains the end of the DNA better; the J call may be wrong. From germline, CDR1 is SNHLY and CDR2 FYNNEI. The CDR3 spans 14 residues. The chain's CDR3 is CASRGQGIPYEQYF. CDR3 nucleotide sequence: TGTGCCAGCAGGGGACAGGGGATTCCCTACGAGCAGTACTTC.

The chain carries TRBV6-5 and TRBJ1-4; D remains unclear. Germline V lookup: CDR1 MNHEY, CDR2 SVGAGI. V lost 6 bases to trimming and J lost 5 bases, with 13 bases between them. The CDR3 is made up of 14 amino acids. The CDR3 DNA reads as TGTGCCAGCAGCTCCACCTTCGGGAATGAAAAACTGTTTTTT. It specifies CASSSTFGNEKLFF.

This clone was seen more than once but under ten times. In nucleotides, the CDR3 is TGTGCCAGCAGTTACTCCCTGTCAAACACCATATATTTT. The encoded protein is CASSYSLSNTIYF. J is TRBJ1-3 and V is TRBV6-5; no clear D gene. V lost 0 bases and J lost 6, with 6 bases in between. The germline V gene has CDR1 MNHEY and CDR2 SVGAGI. The CDR3 loop spans 13 amino acids.

The rearrangement joins TRBV6-6 to TRBJ1-2, with 8 bases that match TRBD1. In germline, CDR1 is MNHNY, CDR2 SVGAGI (reference sequence). The CDR3 length is 13 residues. V was clipped by 5 bases and J by 5 bases; unmatched bases: 4. CDR3 nucleotides: TGTGCCAGCAGTGAGACAGGGGAGTATGGCTACACCTTC. Amino acids: CASSETGEYGYTF.

The genes are TRBV5-4 and TRBJ1-6; no reliable D call. Trimming left V 4 bases short and J 7 bases short, with 15 bases between. CDR1 is SGHNT and CDR2 is YYREEE in the germline V gene (reference sequence). The CDR3 has 15 residues. The CDR3 nucleotides are TGTGCCAGCAGCGCCCCACCGGGTCAAAATTCACCCCTCCACTTT. It is translated as CASSAPPGQNSPLHF.

This clone has just a few counts. The chain links TRBV11-3 to TRBJ2-3; weak D call: TRBD2 (6 bases). The V end was cut by 5 bases, the J end by 2 bases, with 11 bases between. The CDR3 contains 14 residues. CDR1 SGHNT and CDR2 YENEEA come from the germline V gene. The CDR3 is CASSRWGDTDTQYF. As DNA, the CDR3 is TGTGCCAGCAGCAGATGGGGGGACACAGATACGCAGTATTTT.

This clone was recorded a few times. This chain links TRBV19 with TRBJ1-5, with TRBD1 matching over 8 bases. V dropped 3 bases and J dropped 3; count of bases not matched to a gene: 7. The CDR3 covers 16 residues. Germline lookup yields CDR1 LNHDA and CDR2 SQIVND (reference sequence). The CDR3 bases are TGTGCCAGTAGTATGCTGCAGGGGGCGGTCAATCAGCCCCAGCATTTT. Translating gives CASSMLQGAVNQPQHF.